The 21 T cell receptor beta chains below come from one sample, sequenced in a study of T-cell reconstitution after alpha-beta-depleted transplantation in children. Preparing the TCRbeta library involved the use of unique molecular identifiers. Using its own MiXCR run on the PCR reads, TCRdb lists one record per CDR3 protein. The data contain 700,000 to 950,000 distinct CDR3 sequences, approximately 15% of them singletons. The sample in question was PBMCs, mostly from graft donor cells, obtained 360 days after TCRalphabeta/CD19-depleted stem cell transplant. These receptors came from a male patient between 5 and 17 years old who had a stem cell transplant for acute lymphoblastic leukemia, so the T cells may come from the graft donor.

The genes are TRBV20-1 and TRBJ2-6; TRBD1 matches 7 bases. J gave up 0 bases and V 6 bases, and 5 bases lay outside the gene matches. CDR3 length: 15 residues. CDR1 is DFQATT and CDR2 is SNEGSKA in the germline V gene (reference sequence). This CDR3 is CSAGTVSSGANVLTF. The CDR3 DNA follows: TGCAGTGCCGGGACAGTGAGCTCTGGGGCCAACGTCCTGACTTTC.

The V gene is TRBV5-1, the J gene TRBJ2-7, with D hard to call. The V end was cut by 6 bases, the J end by 6 bases, with 13 bases between. The length of the CDR3 is 12 residues. Germline V lookup: CDR1 SGHRS, CDR2 YFSETQ. The CDR3 region is CASKRSYGEQYF. The CDR3, as DNA: TGCGCCAGCAAAAGGAGTTACGGCGAGCAGTACTTC. Complete variable domain (other parts from reference TRBV5-1 and TRBJ2-7): KAGVTQTPRYLIKTRGQQVTLSCSPISGHRSVSWYQQTPGQGLQFLFEYFSETQRNKGNFPGRFSGRQFSNSRSEMNVSTLELGDSALYLCASKRSYGEQYFGPGTRLTVT.

CDR3 DNA: TGTGCCAGCAGCCAAGCGGGTGGGCTAGCGTCCTACAATGAGCAGTTCTTC. It translates to CASSQAGGLASYNEQFF. The genes are TRBV3-1 and TRBJ2-1; D might be TRBD2 (6 bases). This CDR3 is 17 amino acids long. V lost 1 base, J lost 1 base, and 14 bases lay in between. Germline V lookup: CDR1 LGHDT, CDR2 YNNKEL (reference sequence).

This clonotype has just a few counts. The rearrangement links TRBV6-5 to TRBJ1-1; D is undetermined. The germline gives CDR1 MNHEY, CDR2 SVGAGI. Trimming left V 2 bases short and J 6 bases short, with 4 bases between. The CDR3 is 11 amino acids. CDR3 coding DNA: TGTGCCAGCAGTTACAACGCTGAAGCTTTCTTT. This translates into CASSYNAEAFF.

This clonotype was counted between two and nine times. This chain uses TRBV27 with TRBJ2-2, with D unclear. From germline, CDR1 is MNHEY and CDR2 SMNVEV (reference sequence). The CDR3 consists of 13 residues. The ends were cut back, 3 bases at V and 3 bases at J, with 5 bases in the middle. Here the CDR3 reads CASSFFDTGELFF. The CDR3 bases are TGTGCCAGCAGTTTCTTCGACACCGGGGAGCTGTTTTTT.

The V and J genes are TRBV6-4 and TRBJ2-1; 9 nucleotides agree with TRBD2. CDR1 and CDR2 from the germline V gene are MRHNA and SNTAGT. V gave up 8 bases and J gave up 1 base; unmatched junction bases: 18. This CDR3 has 19 residues. The CDR3 region is CASLALGGRGRDSYNEQFF. For the CDR3, the DNA is TGTGCCAGCCTAGCTTTGGGAGGCCGCGGGAGGGATTCCTACAATGAGCAGTTCTTC.

The gene calls are TRBV6-2 or TRBV6-3 and TRBJ2-7; 9 bases are a match to TRBD1. Germline V gene data show CDR1 as MNHEY and CDR2 as SVGEGT. This CDR3 has 15 amino acids. V lost 2 bases, J lost 4 bases, and 6 bases stayed unmatched. CDR3 region: CASSYEGQGWYEQYF. As DNA, the CDR3 is TGTGCCAGCAGTTACGAGGGACAGGGCTGGTACGAGCAGTACTTC.

This clonotype was found a few times. The rearrangement uses TRBV9 and TRBJ1-2; a weak D match, TRBD1 (5 bases). Trimming removed 4 bases at V and 3 bases at J, with 10 bases between. The CDR3 is 13 amino acids. Germline loops: CDR1 SGDLS, CDR2 YYNGEE. CDR3: CASSRQLDYGYTF. The CDR3 region has the DNA TGTGCCAGCAGCCGACAGTTAGACTATGGCTACACCTTC.

This clonotype was found a few times. The chain recombines TRBV6-5 with TRBJ2-1; D unresolved. Trimming removed 3 bases at V and 6 bases at J, with 15 bases between. Germline CDR1 and CDR2: MNHEY and SVGAGI. The CDR3 sequence is 15 residues long. The chain's CDR3 is CASSYLAMGGNEQFF. CDR3 sequence (DNA): TGTGCCAGCAGTTATCTGGCCATGGGCGGCAATGAGCAGTTCTTC.

This clonotype occurred many times. The chain combines TRBV6-5 with TRBJ1-1; no clear D gene. Between the trimmed V and J ends, which lost 6 bases and 5 bases, there was a span of 13 bases. Germline V lookup: CDR1 MNHEY, CDR2 SVGAGI. The CDR3 consists of 13 residues. The CDR3 DNA sequence: TGTGCCAGCAGCGGAACCTGGGGAACTGAAGCTTTCTTT. Residues: CASSGTWGTEAFF.

This clonotype was found a few times. The chain is built from TRBV24-1 and TRBJ2-7; a possible D gene is TRBD2 (6 bases). The CDR3 consists of 14 residues. Germline loops: CDR1 KGHDR, CDR2 SFDVKD. Trimming removed 2 bases from V and 6 bases from J, with 13 bases in between. For the CDR3, the DNA is TGTGCCACCAGTGATTCAGCGAGGGGAGGCGAGCAGTACTTC. As protein: CATSDSARGGEQYF.

This clonotype was seen a few times. The V and J genes are TRBV7-8 and TRBJ2-1, with D hard to call. With 5 bases removed from V and 8 bases from J, the gap between germline ends came to 13 bases. Germline V gene lookup returns CDR1 SGHVS and CDR2 FQNEAQ. This CDR3 region has 13 residues. As DNA, the CDR3 is TGTGCCAGCAGCCCCAGATTAGATCATGAGCAGTTCTTC. It encodes CASSPRLDHEQFF.

V is TRBV20-1 and J is TRBJ1-1; tentative D call: TRBD1 (5 bases). CDR3 length: 11 amino acids. Trimming pared 5 bases from V and 3 bases from J, leaving 7 bases between. The germline V gene has CDR1 DFQATT and CDR2 SNEGSKA (reference sequence). The CDR3, as DNA: TGCAGTGCTCCCAGGGACACTGAAGCTTTCTTT. Its translation is CSAPRDTEAFF.

The gene calls are TRBV27 and TRBJ2-5; tentatively, D is TRBD1 (6 bases). The CDR3 is 15 amino acids. Germline V gives CDR1 MNHEY, CDR2 SMNVEV (reference sequence). Deletions cut 6 bases from V and 4 bases from J, with 18 bases between. Written as DNA, the CDR3 is TGTGCCAGCAGCCCCACCGGGACACATGGAGAGACCCAGTACTTC. Translating gives CASSPTGTHGETQYF.

In this sample, this clonotype turned up a few times. V usage is TRBV14 and J usage is TRBJ2-1; TRBD2 might be the D (6 bases). The V end lost 2 bases, the J end lost 8 bases, and 31 bases lay between the germline ends. Germline CDR1 SGHDN, CDR2 FVKESK. This CDR3 comprises 20 residues. This CDR3 reads CASSQLRDRLLAVVGHEQFF. CDR3 sequence (DNA): TGTGCCAGCAGCCAACTGCGGGACCGATTGTTAGCGGTTGTGGGGCATGAGCAGTTCTTC.

The gene calls are TRBV19 and TRBJ2-5; TRBD1 aligns across 10 bases. The CDR3 runs to 16 residues. Per the germline V gene, CDR1 is LNHDA and CDR2 is SQIVND (reference sequence). Trimming cost V 6 bases and J 2 bases; bases outside gene matches: 9. CDR3 region: CASRRGDRGDQETQYF. The CDR3 DNA reads TGTGCCAGTAGAAGAGGGGACAGGGGCGATCAAGAGACCCAGTACTTC.

The chain recombines TRBV7-9 with TRBJ2-5; 7 nucleotides match TRBD2. Unmatched junction bases numbered 6, after V lost 4 bases and J lost 1 base. CDR3 length equals 15 residues. Germline V gene lookup returns CDR1 SEHNR and CDR2 FQNEAQ (reference sequence). CDR3 coding DNA: TGTGCCAGCAGCTCAGAGCGGGGTCTCCAAGAGACCCAGTACTTC. It is translated as CASSSERGLQETQYF.

Only a few counts were recorded for this clonotype. The chain recombines TRBV4-2 with TRBJ2-1, with 10 nucleotides matching TRBD2. This CDR3 comprises 18 residues. Germline assignment: CDR1 LGHNA and CDR2 YNFKEQ. Unmatched junction bases numbered 13, after V lost 2 bases and J lost 6 bases. The CDR3 protein is CASSQPSFSGRASNEQFF. The CDR3, as DNA: TGTGCCAGCAGCCAACCATCGTTCAGCGGGAGGGCCTCCAATGAGCAGTTCTTC.

The gene calls are TRBV7-9 and TRBJ2-7; tentative D call: TRBD2 (5 bases). Germline V gene lookup returns CDR1 SEHNR and CDR2 FQNEAQ (reference sequence). V lost 2 bases and J lost 0, with 11 bases in between. There are 15 residues in the CDR3. Written as DNA, the CDR3 is TGTGCCAGCAGCTTACCGGAGGCGTTCTCCTACGAGCAGTACTTC. Amino acids: CASSLPEAFSYEQYF.

The V and J genes are TRBV4-1 and TRBJ2-7; TRBD2 is a possible D gene (6 bases). Trimming removed 4 bases at V and 3 bases at J, with 16 bases between. The V gene's germline CDR1 is MGHRA and CDR2 YSYEKL. CDR3 length equals 15 residues. Here the CDR3 DNA reads TGCGCCAGCAGCCCAAGGAGGGTGATGCACTACGAGCAGTACTTC. This gives the protein CASSPRRVMHYEQYF.

This clonotype was seen more than once but under ten times. The rearrangement uses TRBV6-1 and TRBJ2-7; 8 bases are a match to TRBD1. The ends lost 9 bases at V and 7 bases at J; junction bases unmatched: 14. The CDR3 loop spans 14 amino acids. Germline CDR1 MNHNS, CDR2 SASEGT. In nucleotides, the CDR3 is TGTGCCAGTCTTAGGTGGCAGGGGGCAGGGGAGCAGTACTTC. This codes for CASLRWQGAGEQYF.